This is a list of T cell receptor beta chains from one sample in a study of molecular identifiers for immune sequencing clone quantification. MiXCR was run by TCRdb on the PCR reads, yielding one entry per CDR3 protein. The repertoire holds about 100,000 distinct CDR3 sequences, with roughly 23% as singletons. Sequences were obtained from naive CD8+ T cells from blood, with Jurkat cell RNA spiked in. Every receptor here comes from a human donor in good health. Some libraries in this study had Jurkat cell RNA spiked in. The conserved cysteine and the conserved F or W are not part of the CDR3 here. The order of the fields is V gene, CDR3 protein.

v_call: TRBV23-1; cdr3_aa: ASSQADRGGTEAF
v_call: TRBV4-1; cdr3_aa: ASSPGITTSNQPQH
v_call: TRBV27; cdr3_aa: ASSLKGGLEQF
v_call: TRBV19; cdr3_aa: ASSTSSNTEAF
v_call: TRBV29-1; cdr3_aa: SVEGLAGGPSSYNEQF
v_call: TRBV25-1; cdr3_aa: ASSEQRSNQPQH
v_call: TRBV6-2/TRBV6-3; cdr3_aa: ASSTDGVGASNEQF
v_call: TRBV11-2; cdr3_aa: ASSIGLARNTGELF
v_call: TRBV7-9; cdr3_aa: ASSSGVTDSTDTQY
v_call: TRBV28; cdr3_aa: ASSERLAGGPFSGELF
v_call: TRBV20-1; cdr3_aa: SARLLAGSVADTQY
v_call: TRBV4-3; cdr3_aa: ASSQSGLATETQY
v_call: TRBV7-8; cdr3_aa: ASSSPSRDTQH
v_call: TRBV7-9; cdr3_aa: ASRQISYEQY
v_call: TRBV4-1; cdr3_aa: ASSQDDTHNEQF
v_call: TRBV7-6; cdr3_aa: ASSVLGSDNEQF
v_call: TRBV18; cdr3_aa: ASSPSDSTMNTEAF
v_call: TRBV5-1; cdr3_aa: ASSPLAAVGLGSYEQY
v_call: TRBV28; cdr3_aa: ASKLAGDLEEVDEQY
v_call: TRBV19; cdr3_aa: ASSIGGQKERGSPLH
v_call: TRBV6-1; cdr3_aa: ASSEPFTQGMNTEAF
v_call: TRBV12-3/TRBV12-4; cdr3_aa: ASSLEPPGLALEQY
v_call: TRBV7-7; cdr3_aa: ASSLEVRGLSNEQF
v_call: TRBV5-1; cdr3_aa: ASSLMGAEAF
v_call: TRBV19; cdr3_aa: ASSIQGTGELF
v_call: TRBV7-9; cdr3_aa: ASSSWAAGVLSYEQY
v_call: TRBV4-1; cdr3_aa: ASSQDPVLNRDRPILVANTQY
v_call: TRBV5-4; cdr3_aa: ASSQGLAAEQY
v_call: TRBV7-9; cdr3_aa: ASSTGTGGSNQPQH
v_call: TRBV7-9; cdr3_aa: ASSPTWTGMNTEAF
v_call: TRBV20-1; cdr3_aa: SAGWGQVRDTEAF
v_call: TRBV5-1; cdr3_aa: ASRPRLEGTTGELF
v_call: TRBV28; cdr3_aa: ASSLSGQGAYEQY
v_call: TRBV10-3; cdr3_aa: ATNLAGDYNEQF
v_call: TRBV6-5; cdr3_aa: ASAIGIRETQY